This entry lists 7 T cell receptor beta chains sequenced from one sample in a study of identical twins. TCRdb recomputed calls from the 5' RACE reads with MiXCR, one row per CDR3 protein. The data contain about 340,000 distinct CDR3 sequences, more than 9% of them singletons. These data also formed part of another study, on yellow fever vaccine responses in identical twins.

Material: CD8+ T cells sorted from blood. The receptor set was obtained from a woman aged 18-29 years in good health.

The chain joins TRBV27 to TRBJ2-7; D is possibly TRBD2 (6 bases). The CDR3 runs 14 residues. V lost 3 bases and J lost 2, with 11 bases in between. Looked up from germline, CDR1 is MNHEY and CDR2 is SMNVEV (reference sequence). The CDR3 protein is CASSFQRAPYEQYF. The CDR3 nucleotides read TGTGCCAGCAGTTTCCAGCGGGCTCCCTACGAGCAGTACTTC.

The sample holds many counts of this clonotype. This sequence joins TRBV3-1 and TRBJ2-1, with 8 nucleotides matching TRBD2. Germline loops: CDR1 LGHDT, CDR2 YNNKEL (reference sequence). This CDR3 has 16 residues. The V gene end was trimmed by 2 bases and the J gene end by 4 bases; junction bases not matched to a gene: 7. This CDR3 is CASSQKGLAAYNEQFF. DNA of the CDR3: TGTGCCAGCAGCCAAAAAGGACTAGCAGCTTACAATGAGCAGTTCTTC.

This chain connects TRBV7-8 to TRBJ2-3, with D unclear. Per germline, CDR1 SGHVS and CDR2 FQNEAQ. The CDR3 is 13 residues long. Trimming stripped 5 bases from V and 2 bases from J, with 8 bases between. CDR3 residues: CASSTPTTDTQYF. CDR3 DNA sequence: TGTGCCAGCAGCACACCAACCACAGATACGCAGTATTTT.

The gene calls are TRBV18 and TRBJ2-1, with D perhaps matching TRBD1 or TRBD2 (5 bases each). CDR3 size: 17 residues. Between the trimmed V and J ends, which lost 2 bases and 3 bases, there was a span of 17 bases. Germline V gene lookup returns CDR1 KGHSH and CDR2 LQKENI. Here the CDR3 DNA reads TGTGCCAGCTCACCAAAACTACCGGGACCTGGCTACAATGAGCAGTTCTTC. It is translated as CASSPKLPGPGYNEQFF.

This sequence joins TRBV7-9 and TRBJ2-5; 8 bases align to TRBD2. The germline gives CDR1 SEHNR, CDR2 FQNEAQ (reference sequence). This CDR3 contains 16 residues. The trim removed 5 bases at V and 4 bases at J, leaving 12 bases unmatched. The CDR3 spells CASSPNERGPGETQYF. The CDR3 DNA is TGTGCCAGCAGCCCCAACGAGCGGGGGCCCGGAGAGACCCAGTACTTC.

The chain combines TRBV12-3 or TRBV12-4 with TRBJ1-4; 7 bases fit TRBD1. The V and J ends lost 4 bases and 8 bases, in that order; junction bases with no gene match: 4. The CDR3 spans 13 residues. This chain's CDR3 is CASSSTGREKLFF. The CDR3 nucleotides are TGTGCCAGCAGTTCGACAGGGCGAGAAAAACTGTTTTTT.

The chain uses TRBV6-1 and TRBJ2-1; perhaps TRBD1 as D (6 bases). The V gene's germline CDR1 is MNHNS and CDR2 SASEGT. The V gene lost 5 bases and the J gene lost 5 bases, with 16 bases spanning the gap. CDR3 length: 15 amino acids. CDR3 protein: CASSPPTDSHNEQFF. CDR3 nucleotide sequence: TGTGCCAGCAGTCCCCCCACGGACAGCCACAATGAGCAGTTCTTC.